These T cell receptor beta chains were read from a single sample in a study of cytomegalovirus exposure and HLA in healthy donors. The table came from immunoSEQ multiplex PCR; TCRdb's copy has only in-frame clones and leaves some out. The repertoire includes roughly 200,000 clones, approximately 82% of them detected once, and about 0.6% sits in the top ten. Sequencing used PBMCs. Receptor source: a woman aged 40 to 50 in good health and CMV-seronegative. The CDR3 runs from the conserved cysteine through the conserved F or W. A D gene is named only where the DNA matches it firmly. Clone size is stated in some rows and not others, as once, few, many or a class when expanded.

d_gene	v_gene	abundance	j_gene	CDR3nt	CDR3aa
TRBD1	TRBV18	-	TRBJ1-2	TGTGCCAGCTCAGCGATTACAGGGGTCGTGGACTATGGCTACACCTTC	CASSAITGVVDYGYTF
-	TRBV6-1	-	TRBJ1-5	TGTGCCAGCTCCCGGGGGGATCAGCCCCAGCATTTT	CASSRGDQPQHF
-	TRBV29-1	-	TRBJ1-2	TGCAGCGTTGAGTACGGACAGAGATATGGCTACACCTTC	CSVEYGQRYGYTF
-	TRBV9	-	TRBJ2-7	TGTGCCAGCAGCGTAGGGCACAGTTCCTACGAGCAGTACTTC	CASSVGHSSYEQYF
-	TRBV30	-	TRBJ2-4	TGTGCCTGGAGTGTAAGGGGGGGAAACATTCAGTACTTC	CAWSVRGGNIQYF
-	TRBV5-1	once	TRBJ1-1	TGCGCCAGCAGCTTGGCTGACGGGTACACTGAAGCTTTCTTT	CASSLADGYTEAFF
-	TRBV11-3	once	TRBJ2-7	TGTGCCAGCAGCTTAGATAGCGCGCGAAGCCTCTACGAGCAGTACTTC	CASSLDSARSLYEQYF
TRBD1	TRBV9	-	TRBJ2-7	TGTGCCAGCAGCCCTAGACAGGGGGCCTACGAGCAGTACTTC	CASSPRQGAYEQYF
TRBD1	TRBV5-4	few	TRBJ1-3	TGTGCCAGCAGCCCGGGGGGCAGGACAGGGAGTGGAAACACCATATATTTT	CASSPGGRTGSGNTIYF
-	TRBV9	-	TRBJ1-2	TGTGCCAGCAGCGTAACTACTAACTATGGCTACACCTTC	CASSVTTNYGYTF
-	TRBV5-1	-	TRBJ2-7	TGCGCCAGCAGCTTGGGTGGACATACCCCCTACGAGCAGTACTTC	CASSLGGHTPYEQYF
-	TRBV6-1	-	TRBJ1-5	TGTGCCAGCAGCGCCCAGGGACAGCCCCAGCATTTT	CASSAQGQPQHF
TRBD1	TRBV6-6	many	TRBJ1-1	TGTGCCAGCAGTTACGCGGACAGGGCTGCTTTCTTT	CASSYADRAAFF
-	TRBV13	-	TRBJ1-1	TGTGCCAGCAGCAAACAGGGCACTGAAGCTTTCTTT	CASSKQGTEAFF
-	TRBV29-1	-	TRBJ2-1	TGCAGCGTTGAGGGGGGGCCGTTCTTC	CSVEGGPFF
-	TRBV18	-	TRBJ1-4	TGTGCCAGCTCACCAAGAGCGGTCGAATATGAAAAACTGTTTTTT	CASSPRAVEYEKLFF
-	TRBV13	-	TRBJ2-2	TGTGCCAGCAGCGTTAGCGCCTCGAACACCGGGGAGCTGTTTTTT	CASSVSASNTGELFF
TRBD1	TRBV7-9	-	TRBJ1-2	TGTGCCAGCAGCTCCGGGGACAGGGCATCTACCTTC	CASSSGDRASTF
-	TRBV7-3	-	TRBJ2-1	TGTGCCAGCAGCTTAGGCGGGGACTCCTACAATGAGCAGTTCTTC	CASSLGGDSYNEQFF
-	TRBV27	-	TRBJ2-1	TGTGCCAGCAGGTCTCTGTTACCGACGGCCAGAGGGCAGTTCTTC	CASRSLLPTARGQFF
-	TRBV4-2	-	TRBJ1-5	TGTGCCAGCAGCCAAGAGGTGAAGTTACGGGGTGGCAATCAGCCCCAGCATTTT	CASSQEVKLRGGNQPQHF
-	TRBV30	-	TRBJ2-7	TGTGCCTGGAGTGTCAAGGGGATAAACGAGCAGTACTTC	CAWSVKGINEQYF
TRBD1	TRBV27	-	TRBJ2-7	TGTGCCAGCAGTTCCGGGACAGGGTTGTACTCCGCGTACTTC	CASSSGTGLYSAYF
-	TRBV6-4	once	TRBJ2-3	TGTGCCAGCAGTGACTCGACCGGGGTTAGCACAGATACGCAGTATTTT	CASSDSTGVSTDTQYF
-	TRBV6-5	-	TRBJ1-3	TGTGCCAGCAGTCCTTTCCCGGGGGCTGGAAACACCATATATTTT	CASSPFPGAGNTIYF
TRBD1	TRBV27	many	TRBJ1-1	TGTGCCAGCAGTTTATCGTTGACAGGGCGGGGTGACACTGAAGCTTTCTTT	CASSLSLTGRGDTEAFF
TRBD2	TRBV19	-	TRBJ2-3	TGTGCCAGTAGTATTACTAGCGGGGGCACAGATACGCAGTATTTT	CASSITSGGTDTQYF
TRBD1	TRBV19	-	TRBJ1-2	TGTGCCAGTAGTAGAACTGGGACAGGGAATAACTATGGCTACACCTTC	CASSRTGTGNNYGYTF
-	TRBV27	-	TRBJ1-5	TGTGCCAGCAGTTTTTCGGGTCGGCAGCAGCCCCAGCATTTT	CASSFSGRQQPQHF
TRBD1	TRBV7-8	-	TRBJ1-2	TGTGCCAGCAGCTTGTCCACAGGGGGAGGAAACTATGGCTACACCTTC	CASSLSTGGGNYGYTF
TRBD1	TRBV11-3	-	TRBJ2-5	TGTGCCAGCAGTAACCCCACGGGACAGTTGACGGAGACCCAGTACTTC	CASSNPTGQLTETQYF
-	TRBV9	-	TRBJ2-2	TGTGCCAGCAGCGCCTGGTCGCGGACCGGGGAGCTGTTTTTT	CASSAWSRTGELFF
TRBD2	TRBV7-9	-	TRBJ2-1	TGTGCCAGCAGCTTAGTGAGCGGGGGGGCCCGCGAGCAGTTCTTC	CASSLVSGGAREQFF
TRBD2	TRBV30	-	TRBJ2-1	TGTGCCTGGAGTTACGATCGTAGCGGGGGGGCCAATGAGCAGTTCTTC	CAWSYDRSGGANEQFF
TRBD1	TRBV13	-	TRBJ2-2	TGTGCCAGCAGCTCCCTCGCCCGACAGGGGATGAACACCGGGGAGCTGTTTTTT	CASSSLARQGMNTGELFF
-	TRBV25-1	-	TRBJ2-1	TGTGCCAGCAGTGAATATATGGAGGATGAGCAGTTCTTC	CASSEYMEDEQFF
-	TRBV6-1	once	TRBJ1-1	TGTGCCAGCAACATCAGGGGCCGCACTGAAGCTTTCTTT	CASNIRGRTEAFF
-	TRBV20-1	-	TRBJ1-1	TGCAGTGCGCGACTGCAAGGAGGAGCTTTCTTT	CSARLQGGAFF
TRBD1	TRBV2	-	TRBJ1-2	TGTGCCAGGACAGGGTACTATGGCTACACCTTC	CARTGYYGYTF
TRBD2	TRBV7-8	once	TRBJ2-3	TGTGCCAGCAGCTTACTAGCGGGGGCAGATACGCAGTATTTT	CASSLLAGADTQYF
TRBD1	TRBV13	-	TRBJ2-7	TGTGCCAGCAGCTTAGGCCCCCTGACAGGGGCTTCCTACGAGCAGTACTTC	CASSLGPLTGASYEQYF
-	TRBV28	-	TRBJ2-3	TGTGCCAGCAGTACCGACGGGGGGCAGCTAGATACGCAGTATTTT	CASSTDGGQLDTQYF
TRBD1	TRBV11-3	-	TRBJ2-2	TGTGCCAGCAGCCGCCGGGACAGAAGAACAAACGGGGAGCTGTTTTTT	CASSRRDRRTNGELFF
TRBD1	TRBV6-6	-	TRBJ1-1	TGTGCCAGCACTCTCGCAGGGGGATCCACTGAAGCTTTCTTT	CASTLAGGSTEAFF
TRBD1	TRBV4-2	-	TRBJ2-7	TGTGCCAGCAGCCAAGATGGGACAGGGGTCCGCTCCTACGAGCAGTACTTC	CASSQDGTGVRSYEQYF
-	TRBV6-6	few	TRBJ1-1	TGTGCCAGCAGTTCAGGGGTTGCTGAAGCTTTCTTT	CASSSGVAEAFF
TRBD1	TRBV27	-	TRBJ1-2	TGTGCCAGCAGTTTATCGGGACAGGCTAACTATGGCTACACCTTC	CASSLSGQANYGYTF
TRBD1	TRBV9	-	TRBJ2-5	TGTGCCAGCAGCGTACGGGGACAGTCGGAGACCCAGTACTTC	CASSVRGQSETQYF
-	TRBV6-1	-	TRBJ1-1	TGTGCCAGCAGTCAGATAAGCGGAAACACTGAAGCTTTCTTT	CASSQISGNTEAFF
-	TRBV6-1	once	TRBJ2-7	TGTGCCAGCAAAGAGTACTCCTACGAGCAGTACTTC	CASKEYSYEQYF
-	TRBV19	-	TRBJ1-4	TGTGCCAGTTCCCCGGGGACACTATTTGGTGAAAAACTGTTTTTT	CASSPGTLFGEKLFF
-	TRBV4-2	-	TRBJ2-1	TGTGCCAGCAGCCAAGTTTCGGGCTCCTACAATGAGCAGTTCTTC	CASSQVSGSYNEQFF
TRBD2	TRBV19	-	TRBJ2-3	TGTGCCAGTACATCCCGGGGGGGCGCGGATACGCAGTATTTT	CASTSRGGADTQYF
-	TRBV2	-	TRBJ1-2	TGTGCCAGCAGTCAACAACAGGGAGGGGTTAACTATGGCTACACCTTC	CASSQQQGGVNYGYTF
-	TRBV6-5	once	TRBJ2-1	TGTGCCAGCAGCTCGCGGGAAGCGGTAAATGAGCAGTTCTTC	CASSSREAVNEQFF
-	TRBV9	-	TRBJ2-1	TGTGCCAGCAGCGTAGACCAGGGGAGGGATGAGCAGTTCTTC	CASSVDQGRDEQFF
-	TRBV7-6	-	TRBJ1-5	TGTGCCAGCAGCTTAGCGTTGGTGGGCCCATATAGCAATCAGCCCCAGCATTTT	CASSLALVGPYSNQPQHF